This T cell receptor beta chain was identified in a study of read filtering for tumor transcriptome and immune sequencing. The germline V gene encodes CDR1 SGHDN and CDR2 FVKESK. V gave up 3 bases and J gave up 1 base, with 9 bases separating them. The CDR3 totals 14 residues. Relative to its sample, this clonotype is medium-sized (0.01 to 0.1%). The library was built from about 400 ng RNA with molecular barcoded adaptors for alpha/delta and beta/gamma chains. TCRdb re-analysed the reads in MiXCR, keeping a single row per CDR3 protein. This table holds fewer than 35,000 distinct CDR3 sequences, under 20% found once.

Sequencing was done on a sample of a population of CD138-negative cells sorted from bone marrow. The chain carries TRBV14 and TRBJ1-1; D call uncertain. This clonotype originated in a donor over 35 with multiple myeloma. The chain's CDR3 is CASSHGPPNTEAFF. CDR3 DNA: TGTGCCAGCAGCCACGGCCCACCGAACACTGAAGCTTTCTTT.